This TCR beta chain originates from a study of shared clonotypes between healthy human individuals (dated by TCRdb to 2018 to 2021). Background for the entire study: The cohort included three men and a couple of women between 18 and 49 years of age. Blood TCR repertoires of four to six healthy adults were deeply sequenced to estimate repertoire size and the extent of clonotype sharing between individuals. Each donor's leukapheresis produced roughly between roughly 0.85 and 10 billion PBMCs. For each donor, three plates each were used for CD4 naive and CD4 memory, two plates were used for CD8 naive, and one plate was used for CD8 memory. Different laboratories and diverse techniques were used to prepare libraries and sequence TCR repertoires, to increase sequencing depth and limit assay-specific biases. Overall study results and their limits: Pairwise subsampling indicated that sequencing depth was expected to affect the degree of clonotype sharing among donors. Rarefaction of sorted-subset datasets indicated incomplete sequencing despite the large sequencing depth. The genetic and exposure-history diversity represented was limited by the small number of donors. Across four donors, roughly 5.4% of naive CD4, approximately 3.6% of naive CD8, approximately 2.5% of memory CD4, and 0.4% of memory CD8 clonotypes were shared. Compared with non-shared clonotypes, clonotypes shared by all four sorted-subset donors had higher generation probabilities. Sampling was limited to blood, and TCR repertoires in tissue likely differ from TCR repertoires in blood. Naive subsets generally had larger estimated clonotype richness than memory subsets.

The CDR3 runs 15 amino acids, cysteine and phenylalanine included. The sequence is cut down to CDR3 DNA, 45 bases in frame from base 1. The germline V gene (reference sequence) gives CDR1 as MNHEY and CDR2 as SMNVEV. The germline V and J ends show losses of 5 bases and 7 bases respectively, and no gene match explains 11 bases of the junction. Healthy HIV-negative adults with no recently reported acute infections or vaccinations were included as donors. Every donor was a Caucasian adult residing in Nashville, Tennessee, USA. CD4+ T cells were enriched by magnetic negative selection; naive cells were then positively selected on CD45RA, and the negative fraction formed the memory subset. Blood was collected by leukapheresis, and PBMCs were isolated by Ficoll-Histopaque density gradient centrifugation and then cryopreserved in liquid nitrogen vapor phase. Purity and quantity of every magnetically sorted T cell population were checked by analytical flow cytometry. Each sorted fraction had its genomic DNA isolated and then quantified by UV absorbance on a Nanodrop 2000c.

Using the deep immunoSEQ assay, TCR CDR3 regions were amplified from genomic DNA by multiplex PCR. For each cell subset, the extracted genomic DNA was distributed evenly across all wells of several immunoSEQ 96-well plates, and each plate served as one replicate. For sorted subsets, each replicate PCR was loaded with approximately 0.2 ug genomic DNA, equivalent to some 27,000 T cell genomes. Purified libraries were quantified with a Qubit 3.0 fluorometer, sized on a Bioanalyzer 2100, and re-quantified with the KAPA Library Quantification kit. A separate single-read 150-cycle Illumina NextSeq 550 flow cell was used to sequence each immunoSEQ 96-well plate. In the source study's methods: The immunoSEQ output contained only junctional sequences without quality scores, so filtering could not match that applied to full-length reads. To assign V/J genes and CDR3, sequences were annotated against IMGT germline references using PyIR, a Python wrapper for IgBLAST v1.9. Reads were removed for weak V/J assignments (E-value above 1e-6), missing CDR3, stop codons, out-of-frame junctions, or ambiguous translated residues. A V3J clonotype was defined by an identical inferred V gene, J gene, and CDR3 amino acid sequence. To compute the percentage overlap between repertoires, the number of shared unique clonotypes was divided by the size of the smaller repertoire. Three approaches were used to assess repertoire richness: RTK rarefaction, the Chao1 estimator, and Recon v2.1 estimates of unobserved clonotypes. Generation probabilities were computed with OLGA for all TCRbeta clonotypes obtained by the gDNA method from several donors. What TCRdb holds here is the immuneACCESS table cut down to in-frame rearrangements. Part of the clones is not present; checked against another copy, under half of the missing clones reflect an unresolved V gene, and the others are unexplained. V and J calls and clone size are copied from that table; D and trimming were computed from the DNA. The sample table holds approximately 530,000 clones, of which roughly 95% were seen once. The ten top clones hold around 0.067% of the sample.

About this clone: Its antigen specificity is not known. No base quality information exists; no much larger clone differs at one position.

The receptor's source is a woman in her thirties in good health. Sequenced sample: naive CD4+ T cells sorted from blood. According to the study, the label for this sample's cell subset or site signals: CD45RA+ positively selected. The rearranged chain carries TRBV27 and TRBJ2-1, with 7 bases matching TRBD2. The CDR3 reads as follows: CASSPGLVGINEQFF. The sequence in DNA is TGTGCCAGCAGTCCAGGACTAGTTGGGATAAATGAGCAGTTCTTC.